This TCR beta chain was documented in a study of T cells expressing NK-cell markers. On the study more broadly: Seven sequenced donors out of eight were HCMV-seropositive, one seronegative.

The length of the CDR3 is 16 residues. With the 5' RACE reads reprocessed, TCRdb shows one record per CDR3 protein and no DNA. This repertoire includes some 600,000 distinct CDR3 sequences. V and J are TRBV21-1 and TRBJ2-5. TRBV21-1 is given as a pseudogene. The receptor was isolated from a man aged 18 to 29 in good health. Sequencing used blood T cells: a sorted CD56 or NKG2C T cell subset, CD4+ or CD8+ T cells, or bulk PBMC T cells (not recorded which). Here the CDR3 reads CASSKSTNSRQETQYF.